This T cell receptor (beta chain) was documented in a study of cytomegalovirus exposure and HLA in healthy donors. The wider study: Across 350 to 500 genotyped donors, 81% landed in the Caucasian-associated ancestry cluster.

A multiplex PCR was run with 60 Vbeta primers and 13 Jbeta primers. Profiled with immunoSEQ multiplex PCR; TCRdb holds only in-frame clones, not every one. The table shows over 150,000 clones, with about 90% occurring only once. With regard to this clone: Its target is not known.

Whole-study findings and limits: The authors confirmed in vitro that three CMV-associated chains were specific for CMV antigens. In all likelihood, a cluster of highly shared sequence variants was a sequencing artifact.

This CDR3 spans 16 amino acids. V lost 3 bases to trimming and J lost 4 bases; unmatched junction nucleotides: 8. Germline values: CDR1 KGHSH, CDR2 LQKENI. The donors, nominally healthy at sampling, likely had unrecorded immune exposures. The clonotype comes from a girl in the first two years of life in good health and CMV-seronegative. The chain uses TRBV18 and TRBJ2-1; 8 bases agree with TRBD2. The sample comprised PBMCs. CDR3 protein: CASSPPATGGYNEQFF. The CDR3 bases are TGTGCCAGCTCACCTCCAGCGACGGGAGGGTACAATGAGCAGTTCTTC.